One sample yielded the 16 T cell receptor beta chains listed below, sequenced in a study of cytomegalovirus exposure and HLA in healthy donors. Researchers ran the PCR with 60 Vbeta and 13 Jbeta primers. This table comes from immunoSEQ multiplex PCR, and its TCRdb copy is limited to in-frame clones, with some not included. The table has 150,000 or so clones, 77% seen once. Material for sequencing was PBMCs. The receptors derive from a woman in her twenties or thirties in good health and CMV-seronegative.

This clone showed up just once. This chain connects TRBV10-3 to TRBJ2-5; 7 positions agree with TRBD1. After removal of 6 bases from V and 2 bases from J, the junction contained 3 bases not matched to a gene. CDR3 length equals 13 residues. Germline loops: CDR1 ENHRY, CDR2 SYGVKD. The CDR3 protein is CAISGTEQETQYF. The DNA for the CDR3 is TGTGCCATCAGCGGGACAGAACAAGAGACCCAGTACTTC.

The rearrangement uses TRBV6-6 and TRBJ2-7; 8 nucleotides line up with TRBD2. The trim removed 2 bases at V and 4 bases at J, leaving 7 bases unmatched. The CDR3 length is 15 residues. Looked up from germline, CDR1 is MNHNY and CDR2 is SVGAGI (reference sequence). Written as DNA, the CDR3 is TGTGCCAGCAGTTACACGGGGGGGACGAAGTACGAGCAGTACTTC. Translated, it gives CASSYTGGTKYEQYF.

The rearrangement uses TRBV6-1 and TRBJ2-1; 11 nucleotides agree with TRBD2. The germline V gene has CDR1 MNHNS and CDR2 SASEGT. Trimming removed 7 bases from V and 13 bases from J; junction bases left unmatched: 15. The CDR3 spans 15 residues. CDR3 DNA sequence: TGTGCCAGCAACCCGGGACTAGCGGATACAATGACCCAGTTCTTC. Encoded protein: CASNPGLADTMTQFF.

This clone was seen once. The chain combines TRBV19 with TRBJ1-1; D possibly corresponds to TRBD1 (5 bases). This CDR3 comprises 15 residues. V dropped 4 bases and J dropped 2 bases, with 14 bases sitting between them. Germline V lookup: CDR1 LNHDA, CDR2 SQIVND (reference sequence). Here the CDR3 reads CASSRAEGTNTEAFF. The CDR3 nucleotides are TGTGCCAGTAGTAGGGCCGAGGGGACTAACACTGAAGCTTTCTTT.

The chain has TRBV10-3 and TRBJ2-5, with 8 positions matching TRBD1. The CDR3 is made up of 12 amino acids. Looked up from germline, CDR1 is ENHRY and CDR2 is SYGVKD. J lost 6 bases, V lost 6 bases, and 3 bases had no gene match. DNA for the CDR3: TGTGCCATCAGGGACAGGGTACAGACCCAGTACTTC. Translating it yields CAIRDRVQTQYF.

The CDR3 loop is CASANLPGQKGSSYEQYF. DNA of the CDR3: TGTGCCAGCGCCAACCTCCCGGGACAGAAAGGAAGCTCCTACGAGCAGTACTTC. This chain connects TRBV27 to TRBJ2-7, with 7 positions matching TRBD1. With 8 bases clipped from V and 0 bases from J, the junction kept 19 bases outside the gene matches. This CDR3 is built from 18 residues. CDR1 MNHEY and CDR2 SMNVEV come from the germline V gene (reference sequence).

The rearrangement uses TRBV28 and TRBJ2-5; D perhaps matches TRBD2 (5 bases). The germline V gene has CDR1 MDHEN and CDR2 SYDVKM. This CDR3 comprises 19 residues. V gave up 2 bases and J gave up 0 bases, with 22 bases separating them. The chain's CDR3 is CASSLPGNVERSYQETQYF. CDR3 sequence (DNA): TGTGCCAGCAGTTTACCGGGTAACGTCGAGCGGTCGTACCAAGAGACCCAGTACTTC. The full variable domain, its missing parts supplied by reference TRBV28 and TRBJ2-5, is DVKVTQSSRYLVKRTGEKVFLECVQDMDHENMFWYRQDPGLGLRLIYFSYDVKMKEKGDIPEGYSVSREKKERFSLILESASTNQTSMYLCASSLPGNVERSYQETQYFGPGTRLLVL.

The sample holds a few counts of this clone. The chain recombines TRBV9 with TRBJ2-3, with D perhaps matching TRBD2 (6 bases). The germline CDR1 and CDR2 sequences are SGDLS and YYNGEE. Trimming pared 3 bases from V and 3 bases from J, leaving 23 bases between. The CDR3 covers 18 residues. The CDR3 DNA is TGTGCCAGCAGCGCCCCGACTAGTGATGGCCCGGGTACAGATACGCAGTATTTT. Translation gives CASSAPTSDGPGTDTQYF.

This chain connects TRBV6-6 to TRBJ1-2; TRBD1 aligns across 7 bases. From germline, CDR1 is MNHNY and CDR2 SVGAGI (reference sequence). The CDR3 length is 13 residues. Trimming took 6 bases from V and 4 from J; bases not matched to a gene: 5. The CDR3 DNA reads TGTGCCAGCAGCCAAACAGGGGTCTATGGCTACACCTTC. Residues: CASSQTGVYGYTF.

V and J are TRBV27 and TRBJ1-1; 8 nucleotides line up with TRBD1. Germline loops: CDR1 MNHEY, CDR2 SMNVEV (reference sequence). J was trimmed by 6 bases and V by 6 bases; bases with no gene match: 15. The CDR3 has 16 residues. CDR3 DNA: TGTGCCAGCAGACATATAGGCTTACAGGGGGATCCTGAAGCTTTCTTT. It yields the protein CASRHIGLQGDPEAFF.

V is TRBV28 and J is TRBJ1-2; D is perhaps TRBD1 (6 bases). Germline V CDR1 and CDR2: MDHEN, SYDVKM. V was pared by 3 bases and J by 7 bases, with 12 bases between. The CDR3 runs 13 residues. The CDR3 region has the DNA TGTGCCAGCAGTTTTCCCGCCAGGGGTGGCTACACCTTC. It translates to CASSFPARGGYTF.

V gene TRBV19 combines with J gene TRBJ1-1; 7 bases align to TRBD1. V lost 4 bases and J lost 1; bases outside the gene matches: 6. This CDR3 has 15 amino acids. Germline CDR1 LNHDA, CDR2 SQIVND (reference sequence). This chain's CDR3 is CASSTQGQRNTEAFF. CDR3 coding DNA: TGTGCCAGTAGTACTCAGGGACAGAGGAACACTGAAGCTTTCTTT.

V and J are TRBV2 and TRBJ1-4; no clear D gene. Germline V gives CDR1 SNHLY, CDR2 FYNNEI. The CDR3 totals 16 residues. Trimming took off 0 bases at V and 5 bases at J, with 13 bases between the two ends. CDR3 amino acids: CASSEAPGRGNEKLFF. The CDR3 DNA is TGTGCCAGCAGTGAAGCGCCCGGCAGAGGGAATGAAAAACTGTTTTTT.

The DNA of the CDR3 is TGTGCCAGCAGCTCGCGCGAAGCGGGGGGGCCAGATACGCAGTATTTT. It is translated as CASSSREAGGPDTQYF. The chain recombines TRBV7-6 with TRBJ2-3, with 10 bases matching TRBD2. The CDR3 has 16 amino acids. Germline-derived CDR1 and CDR2 are SGHVS and FNYEAQ. Trimming at V came to 4 bases and at J to 4 bases, leaving 8 bases not matched to a gene.

The chain has TRBV7-2 and TRBJ2-7, with 9 bases that match TRBD2. Germline V gives CDR1 SGHTA, CDR2 FQGNSA. CDR3 size: 16 residues. V was clipped by 0 bases and J by 3 bases; unmatched bases: 6. CDR3 sequence (DNA): TGTGCCAGCAGCTTAGCCGGGACTAGCCGCGGCTACGAGCAGTACTTC. This gives the protein CASSLAGTSRGYEQYF.

The chain employs TRBV6-5 and TRBJ1-5; 9 bases line up with TRBD1. Per the germline V gene, CDR1 is MNHEY and CDR2 is SVGAGI. The CDR3 sequence is 13 residues long. The trim removed 5 bases at V and 5 bases at J, leaving 1 base unmatched. CDR3 sequence (DNA): TGTGCCAGCAGTACAGGGGGCGATCAGCCCCAGCATTTT. Protein sequence: CASSTGGDQPQHF.